This passage covers 6 T cell receptor beta chains from one sample sequenced in a study of cytotoxic CD8 clonotypes in ibrutinib-treated CLL. Using immunoSEQ multiplex PCR, the repertoire was profiled, and TCRdb retains in-frame clones only, with some absent. Altogether more than 110,000 clones are present, about 70% being singletons, with the ten largest covering 4.5% to 6.5%. Here the sequenced sample was PBMCs, taken after 24 months of ibrutinib treatment. These receptors all come from a human donor with chronic lymphocytic leukemia.

This chain uses TRBV7-9 with TRBJ2-5; 7 bases are shared with TRBD2. J lost 2 bases, V lost 5 bases, and 5 bases had no gene match. CDR1 and CDR2 (germline): SEHNR, FQNEAQ (reference sequence). This CDR3 comprises 14 residues. The CDR3 sequence: CASSPPGGQETQYF. The CDR3 DNA sequence: TGTGCCAGCAGCCCTCCGGGGGGACAAGAGACCCAGTACTTC.

The CDR3 region is CASSPQGARNEKLFF. DNA for the CDR3: TGTGCCAGCAGCCCCCAGGGGGCGAGGAATGAAAAACTGTTTTTT. The rearrangement links TRBV9 to TRBJ1-4; 8 bases align to TRBD1. The CDR3 length is 15 residues. Germline lookup yields CDR1 SGDLS and CDR2 YYNGEE. V trimming: 4 bases; J trimming: 5 bases; junction bases outside the gene matches: 7.

The chain joins TRBV11-1 to TRBJ2-3; D possibly corresponds to TRBD1 (5 bases). This CDR3 has 18 amino acids. With 3 bases removed from V and 2 bases from J, the gap between germline ends came to 21 bases. In germline, CDR1 is SGHAT, CDR2 FQDESV (reference sequence). The CDR3 nucleotides are TGTGCCAGCAGCTTTTTGGGGCCCGGACCGATAATCACAGATACGCAGTATTTT. It translates to CASSFLGPGPIITDTQYF.

V usage is TRBV13 and J usage is TRBJ2-1; possible D gene TRBD2, 6 bases. Trimming pared 3 bases from V and 0 bases from J, leaving 12 bases between. This CDR3 comprises 16 residues. Germline CDR1 is PRHDT and CDR2 is FYEKMQ (reference sequence). CDR3 DNA: TGTGCCAGCAGCTTTGGGCGGGGTAGCTCCTACAATGAGCAGTTCTTC. Translated, it gives CASSFGRGSSYNEQFF.

In DNA form, the CDR3 reads TGTGCCAGCAGTTTTCTAGCGGGAGCCCACGAGCAGTACTTC. It translates to CASSFLAGAHEQYF. The chain uses TRBV28 and TRBJ2-7, with 10 bases identical to TRBD2. The CDR3 is made up of 14 amino acids. V trimming: 3 bases; J trimming: 5 bases; junction bases outside the gene matches: 4. Germline-derived CDR1 and CDR2 are MDHEN and SYDVKM.

This clone was seen just once. The genes are TRBV2 and TRBJ2-1; D tentatively reads TRBD1 or TRBD2 (5 bases each). Trimming stripped 0 bases from V and 2 bases from J, with 8 bases between. Germline CDR1 reads SNHLY; CDR2 reads FYNNEI. This CDR3 is 15 amino acids long. The CDR3 sequence: CASSEAGETYNEQFF. The CDR3 bases are TGTGCCAGCAGTGAAGCGGGGGAGACCTACAATGAGCAGTTCTTC.